This TCR beta chain was sequenced during a study of blood T cells in healthy people across ages. Germline trimming cut 4 bases from V and 6 bases from J; bases unmatched to any gene: 22. CDR3 length: 20 residues. CDR1 is SGHRS, CDR2 YFSETQ, per germline. With a J-beta primer mix and a sample-barcoded 5' primer, a second PCR ran 7 to 11 cycles. One entry per CDR3 protein results from TCRdb running MiXCR on the 5' RACE reads. Here the sample spans 900,000 to 950,000 distinct CDR3 sequences, about 28% being singletons. This clonotype has only a few counts. These same data were also listed under a study on T cells of mothers and their children. This second study notes: RNA that had been extracted went wholly into cDNA synthesis, at roughly 1.5 ug per 15 ul.

This TCR was recovered from a woman aged 40 to 55 in good health. The gene calls are TRBV5-1 and TRBJ1-6, with 7 positions matching TRBD1. Sequenced input: blood. The CDR3 loop is CASSMGFPLLTGTINSPLHF. CDR3 in DNA: TGCGCCAGCAGCATGGGTTTCCCCCTTCTGACAGGGACGATTAATTCACCCCTCCACTTT.